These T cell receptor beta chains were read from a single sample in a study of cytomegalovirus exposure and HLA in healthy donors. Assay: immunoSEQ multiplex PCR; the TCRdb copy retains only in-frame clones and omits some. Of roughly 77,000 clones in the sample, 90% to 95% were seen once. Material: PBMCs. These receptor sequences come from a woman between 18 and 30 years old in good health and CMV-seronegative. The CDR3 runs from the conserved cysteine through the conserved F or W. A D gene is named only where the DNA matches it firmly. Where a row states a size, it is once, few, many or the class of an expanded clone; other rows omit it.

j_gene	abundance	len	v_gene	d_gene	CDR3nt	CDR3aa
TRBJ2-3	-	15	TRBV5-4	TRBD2	TGTGCCAGCAGTCCCGGGACTAGCGGCACAGATACGCAGTATTTT	CASSPGTSGTDTQYF
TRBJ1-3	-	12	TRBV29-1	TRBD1	TGCAGCGTTGCAGGGACAGGGAACACCATATATTTT	CSVAGTGNTIYF
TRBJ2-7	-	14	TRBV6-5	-	TGTGCCAGCAGTTACTCGGGGCAGGGAAGCGAGCAGTACTTC	CASSYSGQGSEQYF
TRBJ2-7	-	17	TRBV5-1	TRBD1	TGCGCCAGCAGCCTAGGACAGGGCACAGCGGCGACCTACGAGCAGTACTTC	CASSLGQGTAATYEQYF
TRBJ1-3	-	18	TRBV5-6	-	TGTGCCAGCAGCTCCGGGACACGATACCGATACTCTGGAAACACCATATATTTT	CASSSGTRYRYSGNTIYF
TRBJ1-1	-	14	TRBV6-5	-	TGTGCCAGCAGCCGGACGGAGGGGAACACTGAAGCTTTCTTT	CASSRTEGNTEAFF
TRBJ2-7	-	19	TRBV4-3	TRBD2	TGCGCCAGCAGCCAGGCCTTGGGTCTAGCGGGGGCCTTGAGGAACGAGCAGTACTTC	CASSQALGLAGALRNEQYF
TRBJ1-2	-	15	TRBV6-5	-	TGTGCCAGCAGTTACGGGGGGGCGTCGAACTATGGCTACACCTTC	CASSYGGASNYGYTF
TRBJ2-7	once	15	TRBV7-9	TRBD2	TGTGCCAGCAGCCCTGTAGCGGGAGGCTCGTACGAGCAGTACTTC	CASSPVAGGSYEQYF
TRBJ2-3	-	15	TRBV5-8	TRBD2	TGTGCCAGCAGCTTGACTCGACTAGCTACAGATACGCAGTATTTT	CASSLTRLATDTQYF
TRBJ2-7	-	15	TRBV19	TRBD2	TGTGCCAGTAGTTTACTAGCGGGCAGCTCCTACGAGCAGTACTTC	CASSLLAGSSYEQYF
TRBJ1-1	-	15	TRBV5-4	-	TGTGCCAGCAGTCCCGTATTGACAGGGAACACTGAAGCTTTCTTT	CASSPVLTGNTEAFF
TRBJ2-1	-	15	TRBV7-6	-	TGTGCCAGCAGCTTAGTTCGGTCGTTCGGTAATGAGCAGTTCTTC	CASSLVRSFGNEQFF
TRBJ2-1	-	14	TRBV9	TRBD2	TGTGCCAGCAGCGTAAGCGGGGGGTGGGCTGAGCAGTTCTTC	CASSVSGGWAEQFF
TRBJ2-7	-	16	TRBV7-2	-	TGTGCCAGCAGCTTAGAGGGGACTCCGGGTAGTTACGAGCAGTACTTC	CASSLEGTPGSYEQYF
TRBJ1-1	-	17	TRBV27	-	TGTGCCAGCAGTTTGTTTGCACAGGCTCTGATGAACACTGAAGCTTTCTTT	CASSLFAQALMNTEAFF
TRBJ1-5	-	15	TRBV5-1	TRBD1	TGCGCCAGCCGAACAACCGGGGACAGAGATCAGCCCCAGCATTTT	CASRTTGDRDQPQHF
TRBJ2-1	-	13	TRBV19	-	TGTGCCAGTTCTCCAGAAACCTACAATGAGCAGTTCTTC	CASSPETYNEQFF
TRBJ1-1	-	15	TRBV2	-	TGTGCCAGCAGTTCAGATGCCATACAGAACACTGAAGCTTTCTTT	CASSSDAIQNTEAFF
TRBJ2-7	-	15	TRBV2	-	TGTGCCAGCAGCCAGCTGCGGGGCCCCTCCTACGAGCAGTACTTC	CASSQLRGPSYEQYF
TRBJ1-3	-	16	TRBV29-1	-	-	CSAVLRTGKGGNTIYF
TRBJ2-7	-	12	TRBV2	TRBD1	TGTGCCACCCGACAGGGTCGGTACGAGCAGTACTTC	CATRQGRYEQYF
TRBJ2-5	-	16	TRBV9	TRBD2	TGTGCCAGCAGCGTAGGTCCTAGCGGGGTGGAGGAGACCCAGTACTTC	CASSVGPSGVEETQYF
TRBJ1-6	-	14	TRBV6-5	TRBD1	TGTGCCAGCAGTCGGACAGGGATGGGGTCACCCCTCCACTTT	CASSRTGMGSPLHF
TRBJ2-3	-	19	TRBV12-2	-	TGTGCAAGTCGCTTAGCGCCGACTAGCGGGAGGGTCGGCACAGATACGCAGTATTTT	CASRLAPTSGRVGTDTQYF
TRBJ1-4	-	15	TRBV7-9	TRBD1	TGTGCCAGCAGCCCCCGGGACAGGGCAAATGAAAAACTGTTTTTT	CASSPRDRANEKLFF
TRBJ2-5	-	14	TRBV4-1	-	TGCGCCAGCAGCCAAGATAACATACAAAAGACCCAGTACTTC	CASSQDNIQKTQYF
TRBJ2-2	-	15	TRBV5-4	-	TGTGCCAGCAGCTTCGGTAGCGGCAACACCGGGGAGCTGTTTTTT	CASSFGSGNTGELFF
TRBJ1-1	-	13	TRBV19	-	TGTGCCAGTAGTACTACAGGAAACACTGAAGCTTTCTTT	CASSTTGNTEAFF
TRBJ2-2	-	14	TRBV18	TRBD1	TGTGCCAGCTCTTTCGACAGGGCCCCGAACGAGCTGTTTTTT	CASSFDRAPNELFF
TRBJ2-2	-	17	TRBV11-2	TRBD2	TGTGCCAGCAGTTTAGAGAATAGCGGGAGACGGACCGGGGAGCTGTTTTTT	CASSLENSGRRTGELFF
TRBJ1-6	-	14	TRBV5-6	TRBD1	TGTGCCAGCAGCCCCGGACAGGGGCGGTCACCCCTCCACTTT	CASSPGQGRSPLHF
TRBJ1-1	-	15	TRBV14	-	TGTGCCAGCAGCCCTCTGACAAGTGCTGATACTGAAGCTTTCTTT	CASSPLTSADTEAFF
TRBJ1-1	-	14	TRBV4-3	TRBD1	TGCGCCAGCAGCCAAGAAGACAGGGGGGCTGAAGCTTTCTTT	CASSQEDRGAEAFF
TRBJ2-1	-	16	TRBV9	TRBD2	TGTGCCAGCAGCGGCTCCTGGCCTAGCGGGAACAATGAGCAGTTCTTC	CASSGSWPSGNNEQFF
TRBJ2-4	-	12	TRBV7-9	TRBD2	TGTGCCAGCAGCTTAGATAAGCGGGGGTGGTACTTC	CASSLDKRGWYF
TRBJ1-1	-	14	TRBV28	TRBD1	TGTGCCAGCAGTTTTCAGGGGGCGGCAACTGAAGCTTTCTTT	CASSFQGAATEAFF
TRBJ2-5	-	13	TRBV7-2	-	TGTGCCAGCAGCCAGTTTCAGCAAGAGACCCAGTACTTC	CASSQFQQETQYF
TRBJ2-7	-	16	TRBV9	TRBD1	TGTGCCAGCAGTCGTAGGGGGGACAGGGGGTCGGGGGAGCAGTACTTC	CASSRRGDRGSGEQYF
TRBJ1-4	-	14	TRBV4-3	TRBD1	TGCGCCAGCAGCACTACAGGGGGCCGTGAAAAACTGTTTTTT	CASSTTGGREKLFF
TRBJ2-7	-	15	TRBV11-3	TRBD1	TGTGCCAGCAGCTTAGCGGGACAGGGTCCCTACGAGCAGTACTTC	CASSLAGQGPYEQYF
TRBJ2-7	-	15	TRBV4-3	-	TGCGCCAGCAGCCAAGACTCGTCGAGCTCCTACGAGCAGTACTTC	CASSQDSSSSYEQYF
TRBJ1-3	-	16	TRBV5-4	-	TGTGCCAGCAGCTTGGGTGGTCGTCAGGCTGGAAACACCATATATTTT	CASSLGGRQAGNTIYF
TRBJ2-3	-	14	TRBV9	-	TGTGCCAGCAGCGGGAGCCGCTACACAGATACGCAGTATTTT	CASSGSRYTDTQYF
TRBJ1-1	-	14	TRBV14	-	TGTGCCAGCAGCCCACGCGGGAGGGAACTGACAGCTTTCTTT	CASSPRGRELTAFF
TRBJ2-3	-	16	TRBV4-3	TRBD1	TGCGCCAGCAGCCAACTTGGGAGACAGGGATCAGATACGCAGTATTTT	CASSQLGRQGSDTQYF